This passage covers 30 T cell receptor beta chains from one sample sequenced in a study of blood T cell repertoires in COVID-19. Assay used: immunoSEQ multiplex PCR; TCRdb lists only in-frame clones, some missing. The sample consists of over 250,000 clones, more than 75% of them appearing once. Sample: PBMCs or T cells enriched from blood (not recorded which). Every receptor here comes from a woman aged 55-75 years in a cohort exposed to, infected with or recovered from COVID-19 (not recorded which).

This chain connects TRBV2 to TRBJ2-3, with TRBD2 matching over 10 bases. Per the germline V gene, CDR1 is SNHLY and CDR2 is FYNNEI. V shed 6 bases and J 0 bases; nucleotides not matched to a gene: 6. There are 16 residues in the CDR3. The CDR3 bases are TGTGCCAGCAGGGTGAAGCGGGAGGGGAGCACAGATACGCAGTATTTT. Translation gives CASRVKREGSTDTQYF.

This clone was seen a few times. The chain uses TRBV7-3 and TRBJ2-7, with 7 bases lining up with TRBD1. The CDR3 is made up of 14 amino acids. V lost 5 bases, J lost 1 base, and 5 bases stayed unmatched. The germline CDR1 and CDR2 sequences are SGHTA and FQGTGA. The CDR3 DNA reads TGTGCCAGCAGCCCGACAGGGACATCCTACGAGCAGTACTTC. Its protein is CASSPTGTSYEQYF.

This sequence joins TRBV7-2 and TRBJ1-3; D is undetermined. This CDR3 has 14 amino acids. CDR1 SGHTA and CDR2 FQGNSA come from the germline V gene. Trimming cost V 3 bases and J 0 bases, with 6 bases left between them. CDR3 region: CASSLGISGNTIYF. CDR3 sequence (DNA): TGTGCCAGCAGCTTGGGCATCTCTGGAAACACCATATATTTT.

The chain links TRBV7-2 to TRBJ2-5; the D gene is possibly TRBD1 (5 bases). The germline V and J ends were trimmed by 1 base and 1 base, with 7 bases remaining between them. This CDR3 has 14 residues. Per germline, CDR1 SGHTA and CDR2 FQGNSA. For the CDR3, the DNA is TGTGCCAGCAGCTTAGGGGGCAGCCAAGAGACCCAGTACTTC. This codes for CASSLGGSQETQYF.

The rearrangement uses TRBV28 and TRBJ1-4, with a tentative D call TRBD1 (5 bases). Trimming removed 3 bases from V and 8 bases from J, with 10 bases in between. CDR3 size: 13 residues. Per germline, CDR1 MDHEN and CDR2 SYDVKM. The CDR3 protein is CASSLGLKEKLFF. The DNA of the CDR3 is TGTGCCAGCAGTTTGGGACTAAAGGAAAAACTGTTTTTT.

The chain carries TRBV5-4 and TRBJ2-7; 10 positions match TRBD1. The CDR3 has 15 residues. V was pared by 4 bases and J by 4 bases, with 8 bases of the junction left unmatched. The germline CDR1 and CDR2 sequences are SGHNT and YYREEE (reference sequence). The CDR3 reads CASSPRTGGRYEQYF. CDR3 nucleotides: TGTGCCAGCAGCCCAAGGACAGGGGGTCGGTACGAGCAGTACTTC.

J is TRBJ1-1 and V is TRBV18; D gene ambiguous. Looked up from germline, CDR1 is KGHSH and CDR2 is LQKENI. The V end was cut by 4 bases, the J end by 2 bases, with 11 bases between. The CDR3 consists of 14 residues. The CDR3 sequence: CASSQLAENTEAFF. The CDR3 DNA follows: TGTGCCAGCTCACAATTGGCAGAAAACACTGAAGCTTTCTTT.

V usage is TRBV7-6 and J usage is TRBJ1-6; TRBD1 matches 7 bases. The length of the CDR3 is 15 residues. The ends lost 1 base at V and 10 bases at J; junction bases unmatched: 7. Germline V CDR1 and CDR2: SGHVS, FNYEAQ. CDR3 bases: TGTGCCAGCAGCTTAGTTGAGGGGGCTATCTCACCCCTCCACTTT. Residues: CASSLVEGAISPLHF.

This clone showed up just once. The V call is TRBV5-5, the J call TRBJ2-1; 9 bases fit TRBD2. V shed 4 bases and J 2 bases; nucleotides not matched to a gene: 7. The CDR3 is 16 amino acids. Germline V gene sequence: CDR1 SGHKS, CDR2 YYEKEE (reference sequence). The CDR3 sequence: CASSPIAGETYNEQFF. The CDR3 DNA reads TGTGCCAGCAGCCCTATAGCGGGAGAAACCTACAATGAGCAGTTCTTC.

The CDR3 DNA reads as TGTGCCATCAGTGAGCGGGAGATGGGGGAGCAGTACTTC. Translated: CAISEREMGEQYF. V and J are TRBV10-3 and TRBJ2-7, with D tentatively TRBD2 (6 bases). This CDR3 contains 13 residues. The V end was cut by 2 bases, the J end by 7 bases, with 12 bases between. From germline, CDR1 is ENHRY and CDR2 SYGVKD.

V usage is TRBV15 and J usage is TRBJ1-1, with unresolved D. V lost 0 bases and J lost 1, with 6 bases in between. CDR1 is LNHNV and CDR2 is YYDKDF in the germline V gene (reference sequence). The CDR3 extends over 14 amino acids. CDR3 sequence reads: CATSRDLTNTEAFF. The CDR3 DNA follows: TGTGCCACCAGCAGAGATCTAACGAACACTGAAGCTTTCTTT.

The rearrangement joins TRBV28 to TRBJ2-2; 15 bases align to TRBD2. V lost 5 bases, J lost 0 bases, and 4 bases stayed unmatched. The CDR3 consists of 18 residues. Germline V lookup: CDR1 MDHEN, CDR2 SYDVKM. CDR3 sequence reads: CASSPGTSGRTNTGELFF. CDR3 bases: TGTGCCAGCAGTCCGGGGACTAGCGGGAGGACGAACACCGGGGAGCTGTTTTTT.

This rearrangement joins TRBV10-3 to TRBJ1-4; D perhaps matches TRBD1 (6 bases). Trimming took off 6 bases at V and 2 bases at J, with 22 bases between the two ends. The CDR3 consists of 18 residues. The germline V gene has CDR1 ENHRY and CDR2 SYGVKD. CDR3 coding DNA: TGTGCCATCAGCGCGACAGGAGCCCTTGCCGCGACTAATGAAAAACTGTTTTTT. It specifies CAISATGALAATNEKLFF.

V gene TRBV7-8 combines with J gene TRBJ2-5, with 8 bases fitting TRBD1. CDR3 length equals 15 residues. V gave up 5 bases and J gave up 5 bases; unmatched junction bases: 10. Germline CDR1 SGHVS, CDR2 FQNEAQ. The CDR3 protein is CASSPDRGSRETQYF. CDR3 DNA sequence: TGTGCCAGCAGCCCAGACAGGGGTAGTCGGGAGACCCAGTACTTC.

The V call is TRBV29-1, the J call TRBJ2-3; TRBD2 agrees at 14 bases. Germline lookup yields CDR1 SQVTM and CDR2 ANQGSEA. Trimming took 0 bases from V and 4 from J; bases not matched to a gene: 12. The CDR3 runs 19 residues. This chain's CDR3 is CSVEDSGTSGRVWPDTQYF. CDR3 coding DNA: TGCAGCGTTGAAGATTCCGGGACTAGCGGGAGAGTATGGCCAGATACGCAGTATTTT.

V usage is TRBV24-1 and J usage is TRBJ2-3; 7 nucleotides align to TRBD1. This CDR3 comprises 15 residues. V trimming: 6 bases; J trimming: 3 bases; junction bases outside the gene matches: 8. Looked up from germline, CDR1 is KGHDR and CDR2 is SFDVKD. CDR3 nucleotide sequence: TGTGCCACCAGTAGGGGAACAGGGGAAACAGATACGCAGTATTTT. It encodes CATSRGTGETDTQYF.

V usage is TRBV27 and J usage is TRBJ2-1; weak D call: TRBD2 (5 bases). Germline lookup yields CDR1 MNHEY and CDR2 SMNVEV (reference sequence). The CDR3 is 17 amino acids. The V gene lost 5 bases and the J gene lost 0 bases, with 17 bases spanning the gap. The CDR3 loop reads CASSRSPLGSSYNEQFF. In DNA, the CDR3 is TGTGCCAGCAGTCGCAGCCCCCTAGGGAGCTCCTACAATGAGCAGTTCTTC.

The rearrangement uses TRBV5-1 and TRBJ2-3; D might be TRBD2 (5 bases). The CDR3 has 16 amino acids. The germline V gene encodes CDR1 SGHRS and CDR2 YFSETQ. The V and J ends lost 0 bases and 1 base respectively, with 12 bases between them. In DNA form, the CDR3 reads TGCGCCAGCAGCTTGGGGGCTAGCCCAGGCACAGATACGCAGTATTTT. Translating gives CASSLGASPGTDTQYF.

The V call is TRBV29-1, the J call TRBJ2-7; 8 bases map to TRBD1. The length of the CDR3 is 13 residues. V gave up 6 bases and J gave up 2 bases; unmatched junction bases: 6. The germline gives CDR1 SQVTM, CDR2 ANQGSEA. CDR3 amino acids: CSVFTGGTYEQYF. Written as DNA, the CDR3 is TGCAGCGTATTTACAGGGGGAACCTACGAGCAGTACTTC.

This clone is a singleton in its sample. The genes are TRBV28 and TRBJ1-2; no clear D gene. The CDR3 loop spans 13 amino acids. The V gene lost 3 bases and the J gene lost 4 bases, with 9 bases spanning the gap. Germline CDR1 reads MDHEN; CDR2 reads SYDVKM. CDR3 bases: TGTGCCAGCAGTTTTTCGGGGTCCTATGGCTACACCTTC. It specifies CASSFSGSYGYTF.

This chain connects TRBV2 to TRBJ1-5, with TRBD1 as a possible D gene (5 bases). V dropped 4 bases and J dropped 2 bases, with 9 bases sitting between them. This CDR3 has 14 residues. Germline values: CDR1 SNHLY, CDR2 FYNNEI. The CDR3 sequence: CASSGVGGNQPQHF. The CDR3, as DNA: TGTGCCAGCAGTGGAGTAGGGGGCAATCAGCCCCAGCATTTT. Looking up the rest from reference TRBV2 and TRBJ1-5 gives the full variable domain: EPEVTQTPSHQVTQMGQEVILRCVPISNHLYFYWYRQILGQKVEFLVSFYNNEISEKSEIFDDQFSVERPDGSNFTLKIRSTKLEDSAMYFCASSGVGGNQPQHFGDGTRLSIL.

The CDR3 nucleotides are TGTGCCAGCAGTTCGACAGGGGGCTTTGTGCAGCCCCAGCATTTT. Translating gives CASSSTGGFVQPQHF. J is TRBJ1-5 and V is TRBV28, with TRBD1 matching over 10 bases. In germline, CDR1 is MDHEN, CDR2 SYDVKM. CDR3 length: 15 residues. V shed 4 bases and J 7 bases; nucleotides not matched to a gene: 7.

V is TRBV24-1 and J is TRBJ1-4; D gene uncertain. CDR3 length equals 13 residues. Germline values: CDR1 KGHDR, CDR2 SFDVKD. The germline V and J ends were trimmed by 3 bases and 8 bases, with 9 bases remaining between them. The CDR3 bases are TGTGCCACCAGTGATCCCCCAAAAGAAAAACTGTTTTTT. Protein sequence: CATSDPPKEKLFF.

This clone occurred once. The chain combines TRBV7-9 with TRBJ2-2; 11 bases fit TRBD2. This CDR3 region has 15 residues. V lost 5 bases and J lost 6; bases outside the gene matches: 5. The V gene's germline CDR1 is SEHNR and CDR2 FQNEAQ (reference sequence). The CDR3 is CASSDSGRAPGELFF. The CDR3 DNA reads TGTGCCAGCAGCGATAGCGGGAGGGCCCCCGGGGAGCTGTTTTTT.

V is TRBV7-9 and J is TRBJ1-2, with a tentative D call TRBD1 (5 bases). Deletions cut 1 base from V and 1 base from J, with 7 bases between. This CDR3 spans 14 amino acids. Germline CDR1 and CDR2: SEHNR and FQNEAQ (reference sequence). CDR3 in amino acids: CASSLGTHNYGYTF. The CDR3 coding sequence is TGTGCCAGCAGCTTAGGGACACATAACTATGGCTACACCTTC.

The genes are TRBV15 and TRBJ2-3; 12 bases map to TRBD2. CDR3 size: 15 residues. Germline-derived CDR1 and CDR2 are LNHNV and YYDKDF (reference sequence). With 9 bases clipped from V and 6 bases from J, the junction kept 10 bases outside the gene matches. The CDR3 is CATNRGLAGTDTQYF. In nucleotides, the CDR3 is TGTGCCACAAACCGAGGACTAGCGGGAACCGATACGCAGTATTTT.

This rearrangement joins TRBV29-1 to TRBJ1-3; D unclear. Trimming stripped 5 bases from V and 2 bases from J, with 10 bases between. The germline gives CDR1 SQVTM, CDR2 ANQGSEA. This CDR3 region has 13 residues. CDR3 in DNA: TGCAGCGTTTTCGAGAGGGCTGGAAACACCATATATTTT. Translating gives CSVFERAGNTIYF.

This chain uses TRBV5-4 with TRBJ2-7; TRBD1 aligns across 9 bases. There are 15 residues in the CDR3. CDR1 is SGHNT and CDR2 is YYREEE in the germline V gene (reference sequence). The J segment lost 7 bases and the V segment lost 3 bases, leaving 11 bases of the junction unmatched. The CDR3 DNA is TGTGCCAGCAGCTCCTCCGGGACAGGGCGAGGAGAGCAGTACTTC. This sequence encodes CASSSSGTGRGEQYF.

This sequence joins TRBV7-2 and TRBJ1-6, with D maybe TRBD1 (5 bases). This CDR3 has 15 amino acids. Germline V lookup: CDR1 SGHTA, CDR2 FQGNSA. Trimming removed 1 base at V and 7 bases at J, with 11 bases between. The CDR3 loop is CASSLDRGNNSPLHF. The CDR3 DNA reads TGTGCCAGCAGCTTAGATAGGGGAAACAATTCACCCCTCCACTTT.

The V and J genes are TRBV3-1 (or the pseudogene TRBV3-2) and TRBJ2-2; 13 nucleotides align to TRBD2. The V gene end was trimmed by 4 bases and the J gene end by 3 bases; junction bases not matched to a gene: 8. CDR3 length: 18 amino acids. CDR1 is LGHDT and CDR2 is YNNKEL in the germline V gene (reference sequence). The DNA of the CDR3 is TGTGCCAGCAGCCCTCGGACTAGCGGGAGCGGGTACACCGGGGAGCTGTTTTTT. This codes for CASSPRTSGSGYTGELFF.